This entry lists 15 T cell receptor beta chains sequenced from one sample in a study of blood T cell repertoires in COVID-19. This table comes from immunoSEQ multiplex PCR, and its TCRdb copy is limited to in-frame clones, with some not included. The sample yields tens of thousands of clones, around 87% seen once. The material sequenced was peripheral blood. The source of these receptors is a man aged 70 or older with acute or convalescent COVID-19.

V is TRBV15 and J is TRBJ2-5; 8 bases match TRBD1. Germline loops: CDR1 LNHNV, CDR2 YYDKDF (reference sequence). The CDR3 sequence is 12 residues long. With V trimmed by 9 bases and J by 5 bases, 5 bases remained unmatched. The chain's CDR3 is CATRRQGETQYF. In DNA, the CDR3 is TGTGCCACTAGGAGACAGGGGGAGACCCAGTACTTC.

The chain has TRBV28 and TRBJ1-2; D possibly corresponds to TRBD1 (5 bases). The ends were cut back, 11 bases at V and 4 bases at J, with 26 bases in the middle. The CDR3 sequence is 16 residues long. The germline V gene has CDR1 MDHEN and CDR2 SYDVKM. DNA for the CDR3: TGTGCCGCTAAAGGAGGGGTTTTCGGCGACATCTATGGCTACACCTTC. Translating it yields CAAKGGVFGDIYGYTF.

In this sample, this clone turned up once. V usage is TRBV6-5 and J usage is TRBJ1-2; tentative D call: TRBD1 (6 bases). V was trimmed by 5 bases and J by 0 bases, leaving 13 bases between them. Germline CDR1 MNHEY, CDR2 SVGAGI. This CDR3 contains 15 residues. Here the CDR3 reads CASSRLDSPNYGYTF. The CDR3 DNA is TGTGCCAGCAGTCGTCTGGACAGTCCTAACTATGGCTACACCTTC.

To note about this clone: At one of its ends the junction is not consistent with the germline gene, which may arise from a read error. The chain employs TRBV6-4 and TRBJ2-7; no reliable D call. The CDR3 has 13 residues. CDR1 and CDR2 (germline): MRHNA, SNTAGT. CDR3 sequence: CASRESSSYEQYF. The CDR3 DNA reads as TGTGCCAGCCGTGAATCGAGCTCCTACGAGCAGTACTTC.

The rearrangement uses TRBV11-2 and TRBJ2-3, with 9 bases that match TRBD1. Germline CDR1 and CDR2: SGHAT and FQNNGV. Losses at the gene ends were 1 base for V and 2 bases for J; bases not matched to a gene: 4. The CDR3 runs to 16 residues. The CDR3, as DNA: TGTGCCAGCAGCTTAGGGGGACAGGGCTACACAGATACGCAGTATTTT. It specifies CASSLGGQGYTDTQYF.

V usage is TRBV28 and J usage is TRBJ1-2, with D uncertain. The germline V and J ends were trimmed by 3 bases and 13 bases, with 24 bases remaining between them. Germline V gives CDR1 MDHEN, CDR2 SYDVKM. The CDR3 loop spans 15 amino acids. The CDR3 loop reads CASSLVGSVPGFFTF. CDR3 DNA sequence: TGTGCCAGCAGTTTGGTCGGTAGCGTTCCTGGTTTCTTCACCTTC.

This clone appeared a single time. The J gene is TRBJ2-7, the V gene TRBV6-4; a possible D gene is TRBD2 (5 bases). The germline V gene has CDR1 MRHNA and CDR2 SNTAGT. V lost 1 base and J 4 bases, leaving 8 bases between the germline ends. The CDR3 has 13 amino acids. CDR3 in amino acids: CASSDWTFYEQYF. The CDR3 DNA reads TGTGCCAGCAGTGACTGGACTTTTTACGAGCAGTACTTC.

V gene TRBV28 combines with J gene TRBJ2-6; 10 bases line up with TRBD1. Germline CDR1 reads MDHEN; CDR2 reads SYDVKM. This CDR3 is 18 amino acids long. Trimming at V came to 6 bases and at J to 0 bases, leaving 8 bases not matched to a gene. This CDR3 reads CASSGTGVLSSGANVLTF. The CDR3 DNA reads as TGTGCCAGCAGCGGGACAGGGGTTCTCAGCTCTGGGGCCAACGTCCTGACTTTC.

The gene calls are TRBV10-3 and TRBJ1-1, with a weak D call TRBD1 (6 bases). Germline CDR1 and CDR2: ENHRY and SYGVKD. The CDR3 is made up of 13 amino acids. The germline V and J ends were trimmed by 6 bases and 7 bases, with 15 bases remaining between them. CDR3 sequence reads: CAIRNGGRDEAFF. For the CDR3, the DNA is TGTGCCATCAGGAACGGGGGGCGGGATGAAGCTTTCTTT.

This clone appeared once. The chain links TRBV9 to TRBJ2-2, with 9 bases that match TRBD1. This CDR3 spans 17 amino acids. Germline V gives CDR1 SGDLS, CDR2 YYNGEE. Trimming took 2 bases from V and 5 from J; bases not matched to a gene: 10. Here the CDR3 DNA reads TGTGCCAGCAGCGTTCCTCCACAGGGGGCGCGGACCGGGGAGCTGTTTTTT. It is translated as CASSVPPQGARTGELFF.

The gene calls are TRBV29-1 and TRBJ2-2, with 8 bases that match TRBD1. Trimming removed 7 bases from V and 5 bases from J; junction bases left unmatched: 9. Germline V lookup: CDR1 SQVTM, CDR2 ANQGSEA. This CDR3 region has 14 residues. The CDR3 region is CSAGQGAETGELFF. CDR3 nucleotide sequence: TGCAGCGCTGGACAGGGTGCAGAGACCGGGGAGCTGTTTTTT.

V and J are TRBV7-9 and TRBJ2-1; maybe TRBD2 (6 bases). CDR1 and CDR2 from the germline V gene are SEHNR and FQNEAQ (reference sequence). The V end was cut by 5 bases, the J end by 5 bases, with 16 bases between. This CDR3 is 15 amino acids long. In DNA form, the CDR3 reads TGTGCCAGCAGCCCAGGGTACGGGGGTGACAATGAGCAGTTCTTC. Residues: CASSPGYGGDNEQFF. The variable domain in full, completed from reference TRBV7-9 and TRBJ2-1, reads DTGVSQNPRHKITKRGQNVTFRCDPISEHNRLYWYRQTLGQGPEFLTYFQNEAQLEKSRLLSDRFSAERPKGSFSTLEIQRTEQGDSAMYLCASSPGYGGDNEQFFGPGTRLTVL.

The CDR3 sequence: CASSIRQGAVSNYGYTF. As DNA, the CDR3 is TGTGCCAGTAGTATCCGCCAGGGGGCAGTTAGTAACTATGGCTACACCTTC. The chain uses TRBV19 and TRBJ1-2; 8 bases line up with TRBD1. Germline loops: CDR1 LNHDA, CDR2 SQIVND (reference sequence). J gave up 1 base and V 3 bases, and 10 bases lay outside the gene matches. This CDR3 comprises 17 residues.

The chain employs TRBV30 and TRBJ2-5; D perhaps matches TRBD1 (5 bases). The CDR3 sequence is 15 residues long. Between the trimmed V and J ends, which lost 4 bases and 2 bases, there was a span of 17 bases. In germline, CDR1 is GTSNPN, CDR2 SVGIG (reference sequence). The CDR3 region is CAWNQDTNIQETQYF. The CDR3 DNA is TGTGCCTGGAACCAGGACACAAATATACAAGAGACCCAGTACTTC. The entire variable domain, with the rest obtained from reference TRBV30 and TRBJ2-5, is as follows: SQTIHQWPATLVQPVGSPLSLECTVEGTSNPNLYWYRQAAGRGLQLLFYSVGIGQISSEVPQNLSASRPQDRQFILSSKKLLLSDSGFYLCAWNQDTNIQETQYFGPGTRLLVL.

This clone showed up just a few times. This chain uses TRBV5-1 with TRBJ1-4; TRBD1 aligns across 9 bases. Per the germline V gene, CDR1 is SGHRS and CDR2 is YFSETQ. V was clipped by 3 bases and J by 7 bases; unmatched bases: 7. This CDR3 spans 15 amino acids. Here the CDR3 reads CASSYPQGAGEKLFF. CDR3 bases: TGCGCCAGCAGCTACCCACAGGGGGCAGGTGAAAAACTGTTTTTT.